The source of this T cell receptor beta chain is a study of T cell clones after liver transplantation. Germline CDR1 SGHTA, CDR2 FQGNSA. This CDR3 region has 16 residues. Trimming took 8 bases from V and 2 from J; bases not matched to a gene: 5. Libraries were prepared by immunoSEQ multiplex PCR; TCRdb keeps only in-frame clonotypes and omits some of them. In the table there are fewer than 25,000 clones, around nine tenths of which are singletons. The source material was CD8+ T cells from blood, sampled before liver transplant. The V call is TRBV7-2, the J call TRBJ2-1; 14 bases agree with TRBD2. The sequence derives from a human donor who received a liver transplant. CDR3 residues: CASSGLAGGPYNEQFF. CDR3 nucleotide sequence: TGTGCCAGCTCCGGACTAGCGGGAGGTCCCTACAATGAGCAGTTCTTC.